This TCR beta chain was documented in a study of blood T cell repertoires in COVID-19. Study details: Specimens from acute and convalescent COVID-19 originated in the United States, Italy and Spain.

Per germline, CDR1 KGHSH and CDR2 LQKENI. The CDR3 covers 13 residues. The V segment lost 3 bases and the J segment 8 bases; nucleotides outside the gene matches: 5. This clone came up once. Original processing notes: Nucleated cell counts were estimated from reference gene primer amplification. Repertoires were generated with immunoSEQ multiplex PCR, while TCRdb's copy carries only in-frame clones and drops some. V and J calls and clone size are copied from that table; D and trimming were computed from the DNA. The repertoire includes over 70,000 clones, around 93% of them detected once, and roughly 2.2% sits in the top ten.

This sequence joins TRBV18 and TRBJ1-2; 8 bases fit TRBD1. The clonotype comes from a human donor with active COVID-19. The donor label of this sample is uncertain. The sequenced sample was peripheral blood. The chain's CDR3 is CASSPGQGGGYTF. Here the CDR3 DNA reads TGTGCCAGCTCACCCGGACAGGGAGGCGGCTACACCTTC.